This T cell receptor (beta chain) was documented in a study of cytomegalovirus exposure and HLA in healthy donors. Looking at the study overall: In an early release, HLA-typed donors contributed tens of millions of unique TCR sequences. Study-wide findings and caveats: Common viral pathogens seemed to be connected with several of the most significant clusters, according to a later analysis.

The primer mix had 60 Vbeta and 13 Jbeta primers. Assay used: immunoSEQ multiplex PCR; TCRdb lists only in-frame clones, some missing. The sample consists of tens of thousands of clones, 65% of them appearing once. In regard to this clone: The antigen remains undetermined.

Material: PBMCs. This TCR was sampled from a boy aged 10-17 years in good health and CMV-seropositive.

CDR3 protein: CASSPPGLAGSYEQYF. The DNA for the CDR3 is TGCGCCAGCAGCCCTCCGGGACTAGCGGGGTCCTACGAGCAGTACTTC. The chain carries TRBV5-1 and TRBJ2-7, with 13 bases aligning to TRBD2. The CDR3 length is 16 residues. Unmatched junction bases numbered 5, after V lost 4 bases and J lost 1 base. Germline V CDR1 and CDR2: SGHRS, YFSETQ.